Shown below are 17 T cell receptor beta chains from a single sample sequenced in a study of spatial heterogeneity in lung cancer. Time point given: sample taken at primary tumor resection. Using its own MiXCR run on the 5' RACE reads, TCRdb lists one record per CDR3 protein. The sample consists of about 48,000 distinct CDR3 sequences, over 4.5% of them appearing once. The starting material was PBMCs, obtained at surgery. These receptors all come from a male donor with early-stage non-small cell lung cancer.

V usage is TRBV12-3 or TRBV12-4 and J usage is TRBJ2-7; the D gene is possibly TRBD2 (5 bases). The CDR3 sequence is 16 residues long. V lost 1 base to trimming and J lost 6 bases, with 19 bases between them. CDR3: CASSLDRRGYNGEQYF. CDR3 bases: TGTGCCAGCAGTTTAGATCGCCGAGGGTATAACGGCGAGCAGTACTTC.

This clonotype was recorded many times. For the CDR3, the DNA is TGTGCCAGCTACGATAAGGTCGGGAGTTCCTACAATGAGCAGTTCTTC. Its translation is CASYDKVGSSYNEQFF. This chain links TRBV27 with TRBJ2-1; TRBD2 might be the D (6 bases). Trimming pared 8 bases from V and 1 base from J, leaving 18 bases between. Per germline, CDR1 MNHEY and CDR2 SMNVEV (reference sequence). This CDR3 has 16 residues.

The sample holds many counts of this clonotype. The chain couples TRBV7-6 to TRBJ2-7; D remains ambiguous. The CDR3 length is 13 residues. CDR1 and CDR2 from the germline V gene are SGHVS and FNYEAQ. V gave up 1 base and J gave up 5 bases, with 9 bases separating them. CDR3 in amino acids: CASSLEVRDEQYF. CDR3 nucleotide sequence: TGTGCCAGCAGCTTAGAAGTAAGAGACGAGCAGTACTTC.

This clonotype was picked up many times. The CDR3 DNA is TGTGCCTGGAACTTAGGGGGGGCCTACGAGCAGTACTTC. It specifies CAWNLGGAYEQYF. The V and J genes are TRBV30 and TRBJ2-7; D perhaps matches TRBD2 (7 bases). V lost 4 bases, J lost 2 bases, and 12 bases lay in between. Germline CDR1 reads GTSNPN; CDR2 reads SVGIG (reference sequence). The CDR3 has 13 amino acids.

This clonotype was observed at least ten times. V and J are TRBV6-5 and TRBJ2-3; D unresolved. The V and J ends lost 2 bases and 1 base respectively, with 10 bases between them. The germline CDR1 and CDR2 sequences are MNHEY and SVGAGI. CDR3 size: 15 residues. The DNA for the CDR3 is TGTGCCAGCAGTTACACCCATGACGGCACAGATACGCAGTATTTT. It specifies CASSYTHDGTDTQYF.

This clonotype was picked up many times. An end of the junction differs from the germline gene, which may be a read error. The rearrangement joins TRBV2 to TRBJ2-1, with 8 bases that match TRBD2. Germline V gene sequence: CDR1 SNHLY, CDR2 FYNNEI. The CDR3 is 17 amino acids. The CDR3 here is CASSLGGTSGGPTMMVF. The CDR3 nucleotides read TGTGCCAGCAGTCTGGGGGGAACTAGCGGAGGTCCTACAATGATGGTCTTC.

The chain links TRBV6-5 to TRBJ1-1; tentative D call: TRBD1 (6 bases). Germline V lookup: CDR1 MNHEY, CDR2 SVGAGI. The CDR3 contains 14 residues. The V end was cut by 2 bases, the J end by 2 bases, with 9 bases between. CDR3 region: CASSYGGLNTEAFF. For the CDR3, the DNA is TGTGCCAGCAGTTACGGGGGCCTCAACACTGAAGCTTTCTTT.

This clonotype showed up many times. J is TRBJ1-3 and V is TRBV5-5, with D uncertain. The CDR3 totals 15 residues. Trimming stripped 4 bases from V and 1 base from J, with 12 bases between. The germline gives CDR1 SGHKS, CDR2 YYEKEE (reference sequence). The CDR3 spells CASSPSGRSGNTIYF. The CDR3 DNA is TGTGCCAGCAGCCCTAGCGGCAGGTCTGGAAACACCATATATTTT.

This clonotype was seen at least ten times. The J gene is TRBJ2-3, the V gene TRBV7-6; 10 nucleotides align to TRBD2. The CDR3 is 16 residues long. Unmatched junction bases numbered 6, after V lost 4 bases and J lost 2 bases. Germline assignment: CDR1 SGHVS and CDR2 FNYEAQ. The CDR3 DNA follows: TGTGCCAGCAGCTCGAGACTAGCGGGTGACACAGATACGCAGTATTTT. Its protein product is CASSSRLAGDTDTQYF.

This clonotype has ten or more counts. V is TRBV19 and J is TRBJ1-2; D is ambiguous. Per the germline V gene, CDR1 is LNHDA and CDR2 is SQIVND (reference sequence). Deletions cut 5 bases from V and 5 bases from J, with 6 bases between. The CDR3 loop spans 11 amino acids. As DNA, the CDR3 is TGTGCCAGTAGTGTACGTTATGGCTACACCTTC. This sequence encodes CASSVRYGYTF.

As regards this clonotype: A much larger clonotype is one base distant, so this may be a read error. The V and J genes are TRBV27 and TRBJ2-3; D might be TRBD1 (6 bases). Between the trimmed V and J ends, which lost 3 bases and 4 bases, there was a span of 14 bases. This CDR3 region has 15 residues. CDR1 is MNHEY, CDR2 SMNVEV, per germline (reference sequence). The CDR3 DNA is TGTGCCAGCAGTTTGAACAGGGCATATTCAGATACGCAGTATTTT. It translates to CASSLNRAYSDTQYF.

This clonotype was seen many times. The genes are TRBV29-1 and TRBJ2-3; possibly TRBD2 for D (6 bases). The V end was cut by 3 bases, the J end by 8 bases, with 15 bases between. Germline loops: CDR1 SQVTM, CDR2 ANQGSEA. This CDR3 is 13 amino acids long. The CDR3 loop is CSVDDSRGATQYF. In DNA, the CDR3 is TGCAGCGTTGACGACAGCCGCGGGGCTACGCAGTATTTT.

V is TRBV7-2 and J is TRBJ1-1; TRBD1 matches at 7 bases. The germline CDR1 and CDR2 sequences are SGHTA and FQGNSA. CDR3 length: 14 amino acids. V shed 5 bases, J shed 5 bases, and the junction held 8 bases outside the gene matches. The CDR3 nucleotides are TGTGCCAGCAGCCAAGACAGGGCACAAACTGAAGCTTTCTTT. Translation gives CASSQDRAQTEAFF.

At least ten counts were recorded for this clonotype. The rearrangement links TRBV7-9 to TRBJ1-4, with D hard to call. Germline lookup yields CDR1 SEHNR and CDR2 FQNEAQ (reference sequence). This CDR3 comprises 14 residues. The ends were cut back, 6 bases at V and 4 bases at J, with 12 bases in the middle. The CDR3 DNA is TGTGCCAGCAGGGGCGAACTGCTTAATGAAAAACTGTTTTTT. Its translation is CASRGELLNEKLFF. Drawing the rest from reference TRBV7-9 and TRBJ1-4, the complete variable domain is DTGVSQNPRHKITKRGQNVTFRCDPISEHNRLYWYRQTLGQGPEFLTYFQNEAQLEKSRLLSDRFSAERPKGSFSTLEIQRTEQGDSAMYLCASRGELLNEKLFFGSGTQLSVL.

This clonotype was counted at least ten times. The CDR3 coding sequence is TGTGCCAGCAGTTTACGTCAGGGCTTTAGCAATCAGCCCCAGCATTTT. Amino acids: CASSLRQGFSNQPQHF. The chain combines TRBV28 with TRBJ1-5; D perhaps matches TRBD1 (5 bases). Trimming cost V 2 bases and J 0 bases, with 11 bases left between them. The CDR3 sequence is 16 residues long. From germline, CDR1 is MDHEN and CDR2 SYDVKM.

This clonotype was detected ten times or more. V gene TRBV20-1 combines with J gene TRBJ2-3; D possibly corresponds to TRBD2 (6 bases). Trimming left V 0 bases short and J 3 bases short, with 10 bases between. Germline CDR1 and CDR2: DFQATT and SNEGSKA (reference sequence). The CDR3 totals 14 residues. The CDR3 protein is CSARDVEGTDTQYF. The CDR3 nucleotides read TGCAGTGCTAGAGATGTGGAGGGAACAGATACGCAGTATTTT.

The chain employs TRBV4-1 and TRBJ2-5; D is possibly TRBD2 (6 bases). Germline V gives CDR1 MGHRA, CDR2 YSYEKL. V lost 5 bases and J 4 bases, leaving 20 bases between the germline ends. There are 16 residues in the CDR3. For the CDR3, the DNA is TGCGCCAGCAGCGCCCCGGGACGCCGGGGAGGAGAGACCCAGTACTTC. It translates to CASSAPGRRGGETQYF.